This T cell receptor (beta chain) emerged from a study of early T cells in non-severe SARS-CoV-2 infection. Overall study context: Chains stayed unpaired after sequencing of bulk RNA from unsorted whole blood.

This clonotype was seen more than once but under ten times. This CDR3 comprises 15 residues. Germline V CDR1 and CDR2: SGDLS, YYNGEE. With 9 bases removed from V and 3 bases from J, the gap between germline ends came to 22 bases. Each CDR3 protein is one row after TCRdb ran MiXCR on the 5' RACE reads. This sample has approximately 75,000 distinct CDR3 sequences, with roughly 14% found just once. The sequence was obtained from an adult who was a healthcare worker with PCR-confirmed SARS-CoV-2 infection or an uninfected control (not recorded which). The J gene is TRBJ2-7, the V gene TRBV9; tentative D call: TRBD1 (6 bases). Material: whole blood, obtained at baseline. The CDR3 reads CANEKRTEAFYEQYF. The CDR3 DNA is TGTGCCAACGAAAAGAGGACAGAAGCGTTCTACGAGCAGTACTTC.